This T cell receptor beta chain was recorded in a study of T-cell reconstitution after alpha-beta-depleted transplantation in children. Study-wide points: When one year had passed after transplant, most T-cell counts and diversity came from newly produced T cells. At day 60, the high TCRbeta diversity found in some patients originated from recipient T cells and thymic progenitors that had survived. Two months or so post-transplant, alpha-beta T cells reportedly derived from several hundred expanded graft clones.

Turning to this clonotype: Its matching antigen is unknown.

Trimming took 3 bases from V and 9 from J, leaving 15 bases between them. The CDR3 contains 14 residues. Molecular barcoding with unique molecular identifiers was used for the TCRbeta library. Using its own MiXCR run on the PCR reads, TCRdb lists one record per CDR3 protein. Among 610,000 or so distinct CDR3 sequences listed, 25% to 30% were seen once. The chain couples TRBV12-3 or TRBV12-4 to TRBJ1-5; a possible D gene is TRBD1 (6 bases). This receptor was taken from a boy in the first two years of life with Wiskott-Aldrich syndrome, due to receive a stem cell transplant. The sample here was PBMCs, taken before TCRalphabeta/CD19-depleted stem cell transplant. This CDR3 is CASSFGAGVRPQHF. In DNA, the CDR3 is TGTGCCAGCAGTTTTGGGGCAGGGGTCAGGCCCCAGCATTTT.